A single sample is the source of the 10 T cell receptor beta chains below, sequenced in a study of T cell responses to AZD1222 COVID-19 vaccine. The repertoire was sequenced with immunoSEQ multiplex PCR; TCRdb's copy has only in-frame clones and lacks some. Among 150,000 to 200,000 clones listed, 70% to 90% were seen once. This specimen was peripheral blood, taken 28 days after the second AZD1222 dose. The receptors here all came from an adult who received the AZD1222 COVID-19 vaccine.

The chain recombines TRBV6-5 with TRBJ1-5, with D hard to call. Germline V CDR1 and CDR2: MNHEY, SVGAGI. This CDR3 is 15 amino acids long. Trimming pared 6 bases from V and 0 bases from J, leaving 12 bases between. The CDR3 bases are TGTGCCAGCAGGGCTTGGGCGGCTAGCAATCAGCCCCAGCATTTT. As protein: CASRAWAASNQPQHF.

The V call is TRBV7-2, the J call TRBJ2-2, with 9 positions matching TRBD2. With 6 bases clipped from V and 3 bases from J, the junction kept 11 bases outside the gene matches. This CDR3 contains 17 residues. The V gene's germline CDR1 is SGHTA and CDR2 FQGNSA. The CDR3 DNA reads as TGTGCCAGCAGACAAACCTCTAGCGGGGTTTACACCGGGGAGCTGTTTTTT. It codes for CASRQTSSGVYTGELFF.

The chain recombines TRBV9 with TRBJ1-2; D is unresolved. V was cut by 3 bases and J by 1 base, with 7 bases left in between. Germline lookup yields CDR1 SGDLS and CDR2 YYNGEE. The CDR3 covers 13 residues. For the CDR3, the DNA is TGTGCCAGCAGCGGTGACATTAACTATGGCTACACCTTC. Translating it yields CASSGDINYGYTF.

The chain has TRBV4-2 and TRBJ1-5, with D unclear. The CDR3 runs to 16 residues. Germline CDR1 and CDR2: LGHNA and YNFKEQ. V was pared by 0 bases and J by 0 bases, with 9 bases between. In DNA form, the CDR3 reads TGTGCCAGCAGCCAAGATTCAACAGCTAGCAATCAGCCCCAGCATTTT. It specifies CASSQDSTASNQPQHF.

The CDR3 coding sequence is TGTGCCAGCAGTGAACGAAGGGCCGATGGGAGCAATCAGCCCCAGCATTTT. Its protein product is CASSERRADGSNQPQHF. The chain carries TRBV6-1 and TRBJ1-5; D is unresolved. This CDR3 comprises 17 residues. The germline V gene has CDR1 MNHNS and CDR2 SASEGT. Trimming took 2 bases from V and 1 from J, leaving 15 bases between them.

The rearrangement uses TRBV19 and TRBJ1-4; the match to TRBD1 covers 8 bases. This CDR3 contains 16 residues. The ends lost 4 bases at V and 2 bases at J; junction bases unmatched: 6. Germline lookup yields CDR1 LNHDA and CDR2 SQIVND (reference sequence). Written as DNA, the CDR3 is TGTGCCAGTAGTACCCCAGGGGGCGCGACTAATGAAAAACTGTTTTTT. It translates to CASSTPGGATNEKLFF.

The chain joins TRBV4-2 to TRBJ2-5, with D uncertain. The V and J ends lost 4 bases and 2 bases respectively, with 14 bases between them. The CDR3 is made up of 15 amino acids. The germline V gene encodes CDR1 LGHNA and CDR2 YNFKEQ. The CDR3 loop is CASSPKTGPQETQYF. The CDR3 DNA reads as TGTGCCAGCAGCCCTAAGACCGGACCGCAAGAGACCCAGTACTTC.

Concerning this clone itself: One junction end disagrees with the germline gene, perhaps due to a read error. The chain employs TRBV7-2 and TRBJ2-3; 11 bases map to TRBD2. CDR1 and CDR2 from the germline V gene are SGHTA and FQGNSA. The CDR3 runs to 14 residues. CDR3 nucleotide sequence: TGTGCCAGCAGCGTAGCGGGGGGGCGGGATACGCAGTATTTT. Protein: CASSVAGGRDTQYF.

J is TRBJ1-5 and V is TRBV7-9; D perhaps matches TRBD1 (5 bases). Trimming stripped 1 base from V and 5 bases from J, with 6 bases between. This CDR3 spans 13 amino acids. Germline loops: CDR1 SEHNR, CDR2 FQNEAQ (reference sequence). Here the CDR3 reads CASSLGRDQPQHF. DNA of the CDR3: TGTGCCAGCAGCTTAGGCAGGGATCAGCCCCAGCATTTT. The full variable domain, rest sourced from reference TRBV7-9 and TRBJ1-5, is DTGVSQNPRHKITKRGQNVTFRCDPISEHNRLYWYRQTLGQGPEFLTYFQNEAQLEKSRLLSDRFSAERPKGSFSTLEIQRTEQGDSAMYLCASSLGRDQPQHFGDGTRLSIL.

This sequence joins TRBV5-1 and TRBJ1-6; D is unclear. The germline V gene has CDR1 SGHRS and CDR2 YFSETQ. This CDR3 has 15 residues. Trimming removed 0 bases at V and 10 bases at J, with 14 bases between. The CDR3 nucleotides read TGCGCCAGCAGCTTGGTGGAGGGCTGGCAATCACCCCTCCACTTT. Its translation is CASSLVEGWQSPLHF.